A single sample is the source of the 10 T cell receptor beta chains below, sequenced in a study of T cells in Graves' hyperthyroidism and ophthalmopathy. Researchers amplified the TCR beta CDR3 regions from RNA transcripts. Carried out on the TCR CDR3, a first-round RT-PCR used the HTBI primer set. Using its own MiXCR run on the multiplex PCR reads, TCRdb lists one record per CDR3 protein. The table has around 350,000 distinct CDR3 sequences, around 15% seen once. Specimen: blood. These receptors all stem from a woman aged 25 to 39 with Graves' ophthalmopathy.

As for this clonotype: A much more abundant neighbour one base away suggests this may be a read error. This chain connects TRBV3-1 to TRBJ1-1; 8 positions agree with TRBD1. Germline CDR1 reads LGHDT; CDR2 reads YNNKEL (reference sequence). Germline trimming cut 3 bases from V and 0 bases from J; bases unmatched to any gene: 6. The length of the CDR3 is 16 residues. CDR3 nucleotides: TGTGCCAGCAGCCACCGGACAGGGACGCTGAACACTGAAGCTTTCTTT. It encodes CASSHRTGTLNTEAFF.

About this clonotype itself: This sequence may be a read error, since a much larger clone differs from it by one base. This rearrangement joins TRBV6-1 to TRBJ2-1, with a weak D call TRBD2 (7 bases). The CDR3 sequence is 15 residues long. Between the trimmed V and J ends, which lost 1 base and 2 bases, there was a span of 9 bases. Germline lookup yields CDR1 MNHNS and CDR2 SASEGT. For the CDR3, the DNA is TGTGCCAGCAGTGAAGAGGGGGGGCCCTACAATGAGCAGTTCTTC. Amino acid sequence: CASSEEGGPYNEQFF.

At least ten counts were recorded for this clonotype. This chain joins TRBV12-3 or TRBV12-4 and TRBJ2-1; D may be TRBD2 (5 bases). The CDR3 contains 14 residues. The V end lost 4 bases, the J end lost 4 bases, and 11 bases lay between the germline ends. In nucleotides, the CDR3 is TGTGCCAGCAGTTCCGGACCGGGGTACAATGAGCAGTTCTTC. It encodes CASSSGPGYNEQFF.

The table lists this clonotype with many counts. This rearrangement joins TRBV14 to TRBJ2-7; TRBD1 aligns across 9 bases. J was trimmed by 4 bases and V by 2 bases; bases with no gene match: 6. CDR1 and CDR2 from the germline V gene are SGHDN and FVKESK. The length of the CDR3 is 15 residues. CDR3: CASSQRGQGTYEQYF. The DNA for the CDR3 is TGTGCCAGCAGCCAACGGGGACAGGGAACATACGAGCAGTACTTC.

This clonotype was detected many times. This chain uses TRBV11-2 with TRBJ2-7; no reliable D call. The V gene's germline CDR1 is SGHAT and CDR2 FQNNGV. The CDR3 consists of 14 residues. V was pared by 2 bases and J by 3 bases, with 11 bases between. The CDR3: CASSLYGADYEQYF. The CDR3 DNA is TGTGCCAGCAGCTTATACGGTGCTGACTACGAGCAGTACTTC. The whole variable domain, remainder taken from reference TRBV11-2 and TRBJ2-7, is EAGVAQSPRYKIIEKRQSVAFWCNPISGHATLYWYQQILGQGPKLLIQFQNNGVVDDSQLPKDRFSAERLKGVDSTLKIQPAKLEDSAVYLCASSLYGADYEQYFGPGTRLTVT.

This chain joins TRBV5-5 and TRBJ1-1; weak D call: TRBD1 (5 bases). CDR3 length: 15 amino acids. The V gene lost 6 bases and the J gene lost 0 bases, with 15 bases spanning the gap. Germline values: CDR1 SGHKS, CDR2 YYEKEE (reference sequence). Here the CDR3 DNA reads TGTGCCAGCATGATGAGACAGACCATGAACACTGAAGCTTTCTTT. Encoded protein: CASMMRQTMNTEAFF. Complete variable domain (other parts from reference TRBV5-5 and TRBJ1-1): DAGVTQSPTHLIKTRGQQVTLRCSPISGHKSVSWYQQVLGQGPQFIFQYYEKEERGRGNFPDRFSARQFPNYSSELNVNALLLGDSALYLCASMMRQTMNTEAFFGQGTRLTVV.

This clonotype was detected a few times. This chain joins TRBV18 and TRBJ2-5; 9 bases agree with TRBD1. This CDR3 has 21 residues. Germline V lookup: CDR1 KGHSH, CDR2 LQKENI. The V segment lost 0 bases and the J segment 1 base; nucleotides outside the gene matches: 18. In DNA form, the CDR3 reads TGTGCCAGCTCACCACCGACCCGGGACAGGGTTTTCTGGCAGACCCAAGAGACCCAGTACTTC. Residues: CASSPPTRDRVFWQTQETQYF.

This clonotype was counted once. The V call is TRBV3-1, the J call TRBJ1-1; D gene unclear. The V gene's germline CDR1 is LGHDT and CDR2 YNNKEL (reference sequence). Trimming pared 11 bases from V and 10 bases from J, leaving 20 bases between. The CDR3 has 12 residues. The CDR3 protein is CAVSQVEGPAFF. The DNA for the CDR3 is TGTGCCGTCAGCCAAGTGGAGGGCCCAGCTTTCTTT.

Worth noting for this clonotype: One end of the junction does not line up with germline, which may come from a read error. The chain recombines TRBV6-5 with TRBJ2-3, with 11 positions matching TRBD2. The CDR3 covers 18 residues. Germline values: CDR1 MNHEY, CDR2 SVGAGI. CDR3 coding DNA: TGTGCCAGCAGTTACTTGCTAGCGGGGGGCTCTAGCACAAATACGCAGTATTTT. The encoded protein is CASSYLLAGGSSTNTQYF.

This clonotype was seen at least ten times. Here the CDR3 DNA reads TGCAGTGCCCTCGGGCGGGGATCCTACAATGAGCAGTTCTTC. It yields the protein CSALGRGSYNEQFF. This chain links TRBV20-1 with TRBJ2-1, with D perhaps matching TRBD2 (6 bases). V was shortened by 6 bases and J by 1 base, with 13 bases between the two germline ends. Germline lookup yields CDR1 DFQATT and CDR2 SNEGSKA (reference sequence). CDR3 length: 14 residues.